What follows are 24 T cell receptor beta chains derived from one specimen sequenced in a study of T cells in Graves' hyperthyroidism and ophthalmopathy. RNA transcripts served as the template for amplifying TCR beta CDR3 regions. Researchers ran a first-round RT-PCR on the TCR CDR3 using the HTBI primer set. TCRdb used MiXCR to reprocess the multiplex PCR reads, holding one entry per CDR3 protein. The sample has around 450,000 distinct CDR3 sequences, 15% to 19% seen once. The specimen was blood. The receptor source for this set is a woman younger than 35 with Graves' hyperthyroidism.

The rearrangement uses TRBV15 and TRBJ1-2; 11 bases line up with TRBD1. Germline-derived CDR1 and CDR2 are LNHNV and YYDKDF (reference sequence). V gave up 1 base and J gave up 6 bases; unmatched junction bases: 4. This CDR3 contains 15 residues. CDR3 bases: TGTGCCACCAGCAGAGTTGGACAGGGGGCGAATGGCTACACCTTC. It encodes CATSRVGQGANGYTF.

There are many counts of this clonotype. This chain uses TRBV18 with TRBJ2-2; D is uncertain. CDR1 is KGHSH and CDR2 is LQKENI in the germline V gene. CDR3 length equals 13 residues. V dropped 1 base and J dropped 4 bases, with 4 bases sitting between them. CDR3 in amino acids: CASSPQSTGELFF. In DNA, the CDR3 is TGTGCCAGCTCACCACAGAGCACCGGGGAGCTGTTTTTT. Full variable domain (rest looked up from reference TRBV18 and TRBJ2-2): NAGVMQNPRHLVRRRGQEARLRCSPMKGHSHVYWYRQLPEEGLKFMVYLQKENIIDESGMPKERFSAEFPKEGPSILRIQQVVRGDSAAYFCASSPQSTGELFFGEGSRLTVL.

CDR3 nucleotide sequence: TGTGCCAGCAGTTTCATGGCTCCTACAGATACGCAGTATTTT. Its protein product is CASSFMAPTDTQYF. This chain connects TRBV28 to TRBJ2-3; D gene ambiguous. With 3 bases removed from V and 3 bases from J, the gap between germline ends came to 10 bases. Looked up from germline, CDR1 is MDHEN and CDR2 is SYDVKM. This CDR3 contains 14 residues. Full variable domain (rest looked up from reference TRBV28 and TRBJ2-3): DVKVTQSSRYLVKRTGEKVFLECVQDMDHENMFWYRQDPGLGLRLIYFSYDVKMKEKGDIPEGYSVSREKKERFSLILESASTNQTSMYLCASSFMAPTDTQYFGPGTRLTVL.

The V gene is TRBV6-2 or TRBV6-3, the J gene TRBJ2-2, with 8 bases that match TRBD2. Germline CDR1 and CDR2: MNHEY and SVGEGT. The V gene end was trimmed by 3 bases and the J gene end by 5 bases; junction bases not matched to a gene: 8. The CDR3 covers 16 residues. CDR3 sequence: CASSYSSGSSTGELFF. DNA for the CDR3: TGTGCCAGCAGTTATTCGAGCGGGAGTTCTACCGGGGAGCTGTTTTTT.

This clonotype appeared many times. This rearrangement joins TRBV20-1 to TRBJ2-3, with 8 nucleotides matching TRBD2. In germline, CDR1 is DFQATT, CDR2 SNEGSKA (reference sequence). This CDR3 is 15 amino acids long. Trimming cost V 4 bases and J 1 base; bases outside gene matches: 7. The CDR3 sequence is CSATKREGGTDTQYF. The CDR3 DNA reads as TGCAGTGCTACCAAACGGGAGGGCGGCACAGATACGCAGTATTTT.

The genes are TRBV6-1 and TRBJ1-4; no clear D gene. The length of the CDR3 is 14 residues. The V and J ends lost 5 bases and 6 bases respectively, with 13 bases between them. Germline V lookup: CDR1 MNHNS, CDR2 SASEGT. The CDR3 is CASSYLFSDEKLFF. The CDR3 nucleotides read TGTGCCAGCAGTTATCTTTTTAGTGATGAAAAACTGTTTTTT.

At least ten counts were recorded for this clonotype. J is TRBJ2-5 and V is TRBV2; unclear D gene. CDR1 and CDR2 from the germline V gene are SNHLY and FYNNEI. V dropped 2 bases and J dropped 1 base, with 5 bases sitting between them. This CDR3 comprises 13 residues. CDR3 in amino acids: CASSEFSQETQYF. The DNA for the CDR3 is TGTGCCAGCAGTGAATTCTCCCAAGAGACCCAGTACTTC.

This clonotype was seen at least ten times. The J gene is TRBJ2-3, the V gene TRBV9, with 8 bases that match TRBD2. CDR1 and CDR2 from the germline V gene are SGDLS and YYNGEE. With V trimmed by 3 bases and J by 4 bases, 4 bases remained unmatched. This CDR3 has 14 residues. This chain's CDR3 is CASSGSGGADTQYF. As DNA, the CDR3 is TGTGCCAGCAGCGGGAGCGGGGGTGCAGATACGCAGTATTTT.

For this clonotype: A clone one base away is much larger, so this may be a read error. The chain carries TRBV11-3 and TRBJ2-7, with unresolved D. Per germline, CDR1 SGHNT and CDR2 YENEEA. The CDR3 is made up of 13 amino acids. This CDR3 is CTSSLDGASEQYF. The CDR3 nucleotides are TGTACCAGCAGCTTAGACGGAGCATCCGAGCAGTACTTC.

The table lists this clonotype with many counts. This chain uses TRBV11-2 with TRBJ1-2, with D possibly being TRBD1 (5 bases). This CDR3 contains 13 residues. Germline lookup yields CDR1 SGHAT and CDR2 FQNNGV. V was trimmed by 5 bases and J by 7 bases, leaving 14 bases between them. CDR3 in amino acids: CASSPVGVGGYTF. CDR3 nucleotide sequence: TGTGCCAGCAGCCCGGTAGGGGTGGGTGGCTACACCTTC.

A word on this clonotype: One end of the junction varies from germline; a read error may be responsible. The J gene is TRBJ1-2, the V gene TRBV6-1, with TRBD1 matching 8 bases. The V gene's germline CDR1 is MNHNS and CDR2 SASEGT. The length of the CDR3 is 15 residues. CDR3 DNA: TGTGTCAGCAGTGAAGTTGGACAGGGACGGTATGGCTACACCTTC. Translating gives CVSSEVGQGRYGYTF.

In this sample, this clonotype turned up many times. This chain joins TRBV6-1 and TRBJ1-1; D ambiguous. V was trimmed by 8 bases and J by 1 base, leaving 8 bases between them. From germline, CDR1 is MNHNS and CDR2 SASEGT. The length of the CDR3 is 12 residues. The CDR3 DNA follows: TGTGCCAGCCTTTGGGGGAACACTGAAGCTTTCTTT. Its translation: CASLWGNTEAFF.

This clonotype was observed many times. The rearrangement links TRBV28 to TRBJ1-2; D is perhaps TRBD1 (5 bases). The CDR3 runs 14 residues. V lost 7 bases, J lost 0 bases, and 12 bases lay in between. Germline values: CDR1 MDHEN, CDR2 SYDVKM. CDR3 loop: CASITTGPNYGYTF. In DNA, the CDR3 is TGTGCCAGCATTACGACGGGACCTAACTATGGCTACACCTTC.

This clonotype showed up just a few times. The V and J genes are TRBV5-6 and TRBJ1-2, with 7 nucleotides matching TRBD1. V was clipped by 1 base and J by 3 bases; unmatched bases: 3. This CDR3 is 14 amino acids long. Looked up from germline, CDR1 is SGHDT and CDR2 is YYEEEE. As DNA, the CDR3 is TGTGCCAGCAGCTTGAGGGGGCGTCACTATGGCTACACCTTC. Translated, it gives CASSLRGRHYGYTF.

This clonotype was seen repeatedly, ten times or more. J is TRBJ2-7 and V is TRBV27; TRBD2 aligns across 7 bases. The CDR3 totals 13 residues. Germline trimming cut 6 bases from V and 5 bases from J; bases unmatched to any gene: 7. Germline-derived CDR1 and CDR2 are MNHEY and SMNVEV (reference sequence). The CDR3 region has the DNA TGTGCCAGCAGATCACGGGGGGTGAACGAGCAGTACTTC. Its protein product is CASRSRGVNEQYF.

The chain is built from TRBV20-1 and TRBJ2-6; D remains unclear. In germline, CDR1 is DFQATT, CDR2 SNEGSKA (reference sequence). The CDR3 has 13 residues. Here the CDR3 reads CSADGPGANVLTF. CDR3 coding DNA: TGCAGCGCGGACGGACCTGGGGCCAACGTCCTGACTTTC.

The sample holds many counts of this clonotype. This chain uses TRBV28 with TRBJ2-1, with 11 positions matching TRBD2. With V trimmed by 0 bases and J by 2 bases, 3 bases remained unmatched. Germline V gene lookup returns CDR1 MDHEN and CDR2 SYDVKM. The CDR3 contains 17 residues. The CDR3 spells CASSLWASGRPYNEQFF. The CDR3 coding sequence is TGTGCCAGCAGTTTATGGGCTAGCGGGAGGCCCTACAATGAGCAGTTCTTC.

This clonotype has a handful of counts. The chain has TRBV25-1 and TRBJ1-4; TRBD1 matches 10 bases. The germline gives CDR1 MGHDK, CDR2 SYGVNS. CDR3 length: 16 residues. After removal of 3 bases from V and 8 bases from J, the junction contained 9 bases not matched to a gene. The CDR3 DNA reads TGTGCCAGCAGTGATTGGACAGGGGGATATAGGGAAAAACTGTTTTTT. Translated: CASSDWTGGYREKLFF. The whole variable domain, remainder taken from reference TRBV25-1 and TRBJ1-4, is EADIYQTPRYLVIGTGKKITLECSQTMGHDKMYWYQQDPGMELHLIHYSYGVNSTEKGDLSSESTVSRIRTEHFPLTLESARPSHTSQYLCASSDWTGGYREKLFFGSGTQLSVL.

This clonotype was detected only once. A much more abundant neighbour one base away suggests this may be a read error. The chain links TRBV20-1 to TRBJ2-1; D is perhaps TRBD1 or TRBD2 (5 bases each). V was pared by 7 bases and J by 4 bases, with 14 bases between. There are 13 residues in the CDR3. Germline V gene lookup returns CDR1 DFQATT and CDR2 SNEGSKA (reference sequence). The CDR3 spells CSVPWGRYNEQFF. CDR3 bases: TGCAGTGTCCCGTGGGGACGGTACAATGAGCAGTTCTTC.

This clonotype turned up a few times. The chain recombines TRBV27 with TRBJ1-5; 7 nucleotides line up with TRBD1. V lost 2 bases, J lost 0 bases, and 4 bases stayed unmatched. This CDR3 is 16 amino acids long. Germline values: CDR1 MNHEY, CDR2 SMNVEV (reference sequence). The CDR3 spells CASSLRGRVSNQPQHF. The DNA for the CDR3 is TGTGCCAGCAGTTTAAGGGGGCGGGTTAGCAATCAGCCCCAGCATTTT.

In this sample, this clonotype turned up a few times. This rearrangement joins TRBV15 to TRBJ2-1; 11 bases match TRBD2. The CDR3 has 16 residues. Germline values: CDR1 LNHNV, CDR2 YYDKDF (reference sequence). Germline trimming cut 0 bases from V and 7 bases from J; bases unmatched to any gene: 5. This CDR3 is CATSRDGTSGFNEQFF. The CDR3 region has the DNA TGTGCCACCAGCAGAGACGGGACTAGCGGATTTAATGAGCAGTTCTTC.

This clonotype appeared many times. The genes are TRBV6-1 and TRBJ2-1, with D perhaps matching TRBD1 or TRBD2 (5 bases each). CDR3 size: 15 residues. Germline V CDR1 and CDR2: MNHNS, SASEGT. Trimming removed 6 bases at V and 4 bases at J, with 16 bases between. The CDR3 here is CASSTGTGSYNEQFF. Here the CDR3 DNA reads TGTGCCAGCAGCACCGGGACGGGGAGTTACAATGAGCAGTTCTTC.

The V call is TRBV6-1, the J call TRBJ1-3; D perhaps matches TRBD1 (5 bases). Germline CDR1 MNHNS, CDR2 SASEGT. This CDR3 spans 17 amino acids. V was cut by 7 bases and J by 0 bases, with 19 bases left in between. CDR3 DNA sequence: TGTGCCAGCAAAGTGGGAAACCGGGGCGCCTCTGGAAACACCATATATTTT. The encoded protein is CASKVGNRGASGNTIYF.

Note on this clonotype: At one end, the junction sequence differs from germline, possibly due to a read error. The rearrangement uses TRBV20-1 and TRBJ2-3, with 11 positions matching TRBD2. Germline V gives CDR1 DFQATT, CDR2 SNEGSKA (reference sequence). CDR3 length: 18 residues. This chain's CDR3 is CNASFGLAGTTSTDTQYF. CDR3 sequence (DNA): TGCAATGCTAGCTTCGGACTAGCGGGTACTACTAGCACAGATACGCAGTATTTT.